The sequence of this T cell receptor beta chain was determined in a study of OX40 agonist ivuxolimab in advanced cancers. For the study at large: Ivuxolimab is a fully human IgG2 antibody that activates OX40 (CD134). Three patients showed partial responses: one hepatocellular carcinoma and two cutaneous melanoma cases.

Study-level findings and limits: CD4+ and CD8+ blood T cells expanded clonally by week 6 at 0.1 to 3.0 mg/kg.

V lost 5 bases, J lost 4 bases, and 17 bases lay in between. The CDR3 is made up of 15 amino acids. Germline V CDR1 and CDR2: SGHTA, FQGNSA. The method was immunoSEQ multiplex PCR; TCRdb's version includes in-frame clones alone and lacks a portion of them. The sample carries some 42,000 clones, 80% to 90% recorded once. As regards this clone: Antigen: not known.

The sequence derives from an adult with an advanced solid tumor such as melanoma, head and neck, liver or kidney cancer. This sequence joins TRBV7-2 and TRBJ1-1, with D unresolved. The sequences come from CD4+ or CD8+ T cells sorted from blood, collected in a trial of the OX40 agonist ivuxolimab. The CDR3 sequence: CASSPSVEMVTEAFF. The CDR3 DNA follows: TGTGCCAGCAGCCCAAGCGTGGAGATGGTCACTGAAGCTTTCTTT.